A single sample gave rise to the 12 T cell receptor beta chains below, sequenced in a study of T cell clonotyping in hematopoietic cell transplantation. Time point in this sample: recipient sample about 28 days before transplant, after cytoreduction. Repertoires were generated with immunoSEQ multiplex PCR, while TCRdb's copy carries only in-frame clones and drops some. The sample shows roughly 30,000 clones, around 82% of them seen only once. Sequences were derived from peripheral blood mononuclear cells, sampled before stem cell transplant. Every receptor here comes from a middle-aged man with acute myeloid leukemia. Some clones in this sample may be carry-over from other donors' samples.

The rearrangement links TRBV10-1 to TRBJ1-2; D is ambiguous. The CDR3 totals 12 residues. CDR1 and CDR2 (germline): WNHNN, SYGVQD (reference sequence). The V end lost 4 bases, the J end lost 4 bases, and 7 bases lay between the germline ends. This chain's CDR3 is CASSGKTYGYTF. The CDR3 DNA reads as TGCGCCAGCAGTGGTAAGACCTATGGCTACACCTTC.

This clone has a handful of counts. This rearrangement joins TRBV18 to TRBJ2-7, with D unclear. Germline CDR1 KGHSH, CDR2 LQKENI. V was clipped by 1 base and J by 4 bases, with 8 bases between them. The CDR3 loop spans 13 amino acids. CDR3 sequence reads: CASSPRSGYEQYF. The CDR3 bases are TGTGCCAGCTCACCACGGTCTGGTTACGAGCAGTACTTC. Supplemented by reference TRBV18 and TRBJ2-7, the full variable domain reads NAGVMQNPRHLVRRRGQEARLRCSPMKGHSHVYWYRQLPEEGLKFMVYLQKENIIDESGMPKERFSAEFPKEGPSILRIQQVVRGDSAAYFCASSPRSGYEQYFGPGTRLTVT.

This clone appeared a few times. This chain uses TRBV2 with TRBJ2-7; the D gene is possibly TRBD1 (6 bases). There are 11 residues in the CDR3. The ends were cut back, 8 bases at V and 3 bases at J, with 8 bases in the middle. CDR1 is SNHLY and CDR2 is FYNNEI in the germline V gene. In DNA, the CDR3 is TGTGCCAGCGGACAGCACTACGAGCAGTACTTC. Its protein is CASGQHYEQYF.

This clone occurred a few times. The chain employs TRBV7-6 and TRBJ2-7, with a tentative D call TRBD1 (5 bases). Trimming took 4 bases from V and 8 from J, leaving 9 bases between them. Germline V lookup: CDR1 SGHVS, CDR2 FNYEAQ. CDR3 length: 11 amino acids. Here the CDR3 DNA reads TGTGCCAGCAGCTCTAGACAGAAGCAGTACTTC. It is translated as CASSSRQKQYF.

The chain employs TRBV5-8 and TRBJ2-7, with D unresolved. The V gene's germline CDR1 is SGHTS and CDR2 YDEGEE. CDR3 length: 12 amino acids. V was shortened by 3 bases and J by 0 bases, with 4 bases between the two germline ends. The CDR3 DNA follows: TGTGCCAGCAGCTCGTTCTCCTACGAGCAGTACTTC. Residues: CASSSFSYEQYF.

This clone was seen a handful of times. V and J are TRBV10-3 and TRBJ2-2; D is unresolved. The V gene lost 4 bases and the J gene lost 4 bases, with 1 base spanning the gap. The germline gives CDR1 ENHRY, CDR2 SYGVKD. The CDR3 consists of 11 residues. This CDR3 is CAISGTGELFF. The CDR3 DNA follows: TGTGCCATCAGTGGCACCGGGGAGCTGTTTTTT.

This chain links TRBV6-1 with TRBJ1-1, with D unresolved. Looked up from germline, CDR1 is MNHNS and CDR2 is SASEGT. Trimming took off 0 bases at V and 5 bases at J, with 7 bases between the two ends. The CDR3 is made up of 13 amino acids. Written as DNA, the CDR3 is TGTGCCAGCAGTGAAGCACAATGGACTGAAGCTTTCTTT. Amino acid sequence: CASSEAQWTEAFF.

The chain is built from TRBV5-1 and TRBJ1-6, with TRBD1 matching over 8 bases. Germline values: CDR1 SGHRS, CDR2 YFSETQ. Trimming removed 4 bases from V and 6 bases from J; junction bases left unmatched: 3. The CDR3 consists of 14 residues. CDR3 sequence: CASSGGQANSPLHF. The CDR3, as DNA: TGCGCCAGCAGCGGGGGACAGGCTAATTCACCCCTCCACTTT.

V is TRBV7-6 and J is TRBJ1-2, with D perhaps TRBD1 (5 bases). Germline V CDR1 and CDR2: SGHVS, FNYEAQ. The CDR3 is 14 residues long. V lost 5 bases to trimming and J lost 0 bases, with 10 bases between them. CDR3 amino acids: CASSPGPANYGYTF. Written as DNA, the CDR3 is TGTGCCAGCAGCCCGGGGCCAGCTAACTATGGCTACACCTTC.

The gene calls are TRBV6-1 and TRBJ1-3; D ambiguous. The V end was cut by 3 bases, the J end by 7 bases, with 10 bases between. Germline assignment: CDR1 MNHNS and CDR2 SASEGT. The CDR3 loop spans 13 amino acids. CDR3 DNA: TGTGCCAGCAGTGAGGATTTGTTGAACACCATATATTTT. Its protein is CASSEDLLNTIYF.

The rearrangement links TRBV28 to TRBJ1-2, with TRBD1 identical over 7 bases. The length of the CDR3 is 13 residues. The V and J ends lost 7 bases and 1 base, in that order; junction bases with no gene match: 3. CDR1 is MDHEN and CDR2 is SYDVKM in the germline V gene. CDR3 coding DNA: TGTGCCAGCACCACAGGGGATAACTATGGCTACACCTTC. This encodes CASTTGDNYGYTF.

The chain recombines TRBV27 with TRBJ2-2; no clear D gene. V lost 5 bases and J 0 bases, leaving 1 base between the germline ends. The CDR3 loop spans 12 amino acids. Germline assignment: CDR1 MNHEY and CDR2 SMNVEV (reference sequence). This chain's CDR3 is CASSPNTGELFF. The CDR3 DNA follows: TGTGCCAGCAGTCCGAACACCGGGGAGCTGTTTTTT.